The following is a TCR beta chain sequence with its context. The antigen it recognizes is unknown. Base qualities are not provided; no much larger clone lies one nucleotide away. The trial excluded patients who had a history of autoimmune disease or who were on systemic immunosuppression. Peripheral blood for TCR sequencing was collected from all dose cohorts at baseline, on cycle 4 day 1, and on cycle 7 day 1. The samples were taken from a phase I, first-in-human, multicenter, open-label dose-escalation trial of ivuxolimab. Adults with locally advanced or metastatic melanoma, renal cell, hepatocellular, or head and neck squamous cell carcinoma were enrolled in the trial. CD4+ and CD8+ T cells were sorted separately from peripheral blood before TCR sequencing. V and J are truncated by 6 bases and 4 bases respectively, leaving an intervening sequence of 10 bases. Reading the germline V gene (reference sequence) gives CDR1 DFQATT and CDR2 SNEGSKA. From the cysteine up to the phenylalanine, the CDR3 has a length of 11 residues. Here the CDR3 DNA is all that survives: 33 bases in frame from base 1.

The data are from a study of OX40 agonist ivuxolimab in advanced cancers. Regarding the study in general: Ivuxolimab was a fully human IgG2 agonistic monoclonal antibody targeting the costimulatory receptor OX40 (CD134). Intravenous ivuxolimab was administered to patients every 2 weeks at six dose levels: 0.01, 0.1, 0.3, 1.5, 3 and 10 mg/kg. Of the approximately 50 dose-escalation patients, hepatocellular carcinoma was present in about 20, melanoma in approximately 15, renal cell carcinoma in 9 and head and neck cancer in 9. In the dose-escalation cohort, about four fifths of patients were male, and the mean age was roughly 60 years with a range of roughly 23 to 79. Prior anti-PD-1, anti-PD-L1 or anti-CTLA-4 therapy was permitted, and less than 45% of dose-escalation patients had received checkpoint inhibitors. Partial responses were achieved by three dose-escalation patients, of whom one had hepatocellular carcinoma and two had cutaneous melanoma. Peripheral TCRbeta sequencing aimed to test whether ivuxolimab altered TCR sequence diversity and caused clonal T-cell expansion. The paper describes the monotherapy dose-escalation part (N of about 50 patients) of the phase I trial of ivuxolimab.

Genomic DNA was extracted from sorted cells for sequencing of the TCRbeta CDR3 region. The immunoSEQ Assay was used to sequence the TCRbeta CDR3 regions. Imported from immuneACCESS, the table was reduced by TCRdb to in-frame sequences with V and J called. These copies leave out some clones; in studies compared against another copy, an unresolved V gene accounts for under half, and the cause of the remainder is not known. This sample is represented by under 70,000 clones; approximately 90% of them were singletons. The ten most abundant clones make up around 1.4% of the sample. What the work shows at the level of the full study, not this receptor alone: Antigen specificity was not determined for the clonally expanded peripheral T cells. At doses from 0.1 to 3.0 mg/kg, clonal expansion was seen in both CD4+ and CD8+ blood T cells between baseline and week 6. After ivuxolimab, expanded clones were on average more numerous among CD8+ T cells than among CD4+ T cells. In the 0.1-3.0 mg/kg groups, partial responders had among the lowest normalized peripheral clonal expansion, particularly in CD8+ T cells. Low levels of normalized T-cell clonal expansion were also seen in some patients who did not respond.

Sample: CD4+ or CD8+ T cells sorted from blood, taken in a trial of the OX40 agonist ivuxolimab. The clonotype was recovered from an adult with an advanced solid tumor such as melanoma, head and neck, liver or kidney cancer. The chain joins TRBV20-1 to TRBJ2-7; perhaps TRBD2 is the D gene, with 5 bases matching. CDR3 loop: CSAPGDYEQYF. The nucleotide sequence reads TGCAGTGCCCCCGGGGATTACGAGCAGTACTTC.